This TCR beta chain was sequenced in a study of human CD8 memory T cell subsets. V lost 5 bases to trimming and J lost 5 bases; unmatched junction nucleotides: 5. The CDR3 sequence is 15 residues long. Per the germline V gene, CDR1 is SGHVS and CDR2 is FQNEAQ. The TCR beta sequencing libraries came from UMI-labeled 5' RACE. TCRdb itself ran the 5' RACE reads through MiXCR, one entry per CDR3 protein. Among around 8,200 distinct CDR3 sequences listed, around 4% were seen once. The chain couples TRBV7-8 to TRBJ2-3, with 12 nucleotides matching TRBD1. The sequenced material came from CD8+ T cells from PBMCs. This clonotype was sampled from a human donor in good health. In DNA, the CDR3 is TGTGCCAGCAGCCTGGGACAGGGGGCAGTAGATACGCAGTATTTT. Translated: CASSLGQGAVDTQYF.